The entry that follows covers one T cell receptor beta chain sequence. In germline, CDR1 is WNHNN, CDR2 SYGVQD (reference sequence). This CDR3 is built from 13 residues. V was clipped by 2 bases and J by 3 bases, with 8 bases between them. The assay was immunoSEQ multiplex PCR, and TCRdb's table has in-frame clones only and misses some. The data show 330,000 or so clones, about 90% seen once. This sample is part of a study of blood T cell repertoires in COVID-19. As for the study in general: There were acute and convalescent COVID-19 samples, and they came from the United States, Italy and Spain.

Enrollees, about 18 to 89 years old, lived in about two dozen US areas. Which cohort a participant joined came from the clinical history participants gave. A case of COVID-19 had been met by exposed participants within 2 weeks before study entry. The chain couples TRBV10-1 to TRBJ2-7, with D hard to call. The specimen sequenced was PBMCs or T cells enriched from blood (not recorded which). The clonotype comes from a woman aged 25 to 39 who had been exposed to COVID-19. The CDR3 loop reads CASSERVNYEQYF. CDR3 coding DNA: TGCGCCAGCAGTGAGCGGGTGAACTACGAGCAGTACTTC.